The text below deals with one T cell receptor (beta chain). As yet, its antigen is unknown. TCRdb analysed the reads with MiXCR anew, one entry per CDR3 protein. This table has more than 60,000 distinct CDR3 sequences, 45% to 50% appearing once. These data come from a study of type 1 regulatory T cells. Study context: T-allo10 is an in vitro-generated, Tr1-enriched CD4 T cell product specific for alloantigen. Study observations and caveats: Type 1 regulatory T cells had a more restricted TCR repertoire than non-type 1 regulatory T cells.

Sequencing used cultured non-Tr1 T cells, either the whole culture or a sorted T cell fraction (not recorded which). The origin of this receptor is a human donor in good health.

CDR3 sequence reads: CASSFSGGSVDEQFF. The CDR3 coding sequence is TGTGCCAGCAGCTTCAGCGGGGGGAGCGTAGATGAGCAGTTCTTC. This sequence joins TRBV12-3 or TRBV12-4 and TRBJ2-1; 9 bases line up with TRBD2. The length of the CDR3 is 15 residues. The V gene end was trimmed by 6 bases and the J gene end by 8 bases; junction bases not matched to a gene: 11.